A selection of T cell receptor beta chains follows, all from one sample in a study of shared clonotypes between healthy human individuals. Sequencing was performed with immunoSEQ multiplex PCR; in TCRdb, only in-frame clones are kept and a portion is missing. The sample carries around 700,000 clones, 92% recorded once. Specimen: naive CD8+ T cells sorted from blood. The receptors shown here come from a man aged 25-45 years in good health. The CDR3 runs from the conserved cysteine through the conserved F or W. Each record gives: J gene, clone size, V gene, D gene, CDR3 DNA, CDR3 protein. A D gene is named only where the DNA matches it firmly. Clone size is shown for a subset of rows, as once, few, many or a class of expanded clone.

J: TRBJ2-7; size: once; V: TRBV6-1; D: NA; DNA: TGTGCCAGCGGCCCCGGAAAGCACCTCTACGAGCAGTACTTC; CDR3: CASGPGKHLYEQYF
J: TRBJ2-3; size: NA; V: TRBV2; D: TRBD2; DNA: TGTGCCAGCAGTGAGTTTCTAGCGGGGAGCACAGATACGCAGTATTTT; CDR3: CASSEFLAGSTDTQYF
J: TRBJ2-5; size: NA; V: TRBV4-2; D: TRBD2; DNA: TGTGCCAGCAGCCACCTACTAGCGGGAGTTCAAGAGACCCAGTACTTC; CDR3: CASSHLLAGVQETQYF
J: TRBJ2-1; size: once; V: TRBV30; D: TRBD1; DNA: TGTGCCTGGGACAGGGGGTTCTACAATGAGCAGTTCTTC; CDR3: CAWDRGFYNEQFF
J: TRBJ2-3; size: NA; V: TRBV7-9; D: TRBD1; DNA: TGTGCCAGCAGCGCAACCGGGACAGGGGACTCAGATACGCAGTATTTT; CDR3: CASSATGTGDSDTQYF
J: TRBJ2-1; size: NA; V: TRBV21-1; D: NA; DNA: TGTGCCAGAGAAGCCGGGACAGGTGAATACAATGAGCAGTTCTTC; CDR3: CAREAGTGEYNEQFF
J: TRBJ2-3; size: NA; V: TRBV6-6; D: TRBD1; DNA: TGTGCCAGCAGTTTAACAGGGGGCCGGTCGGATACGCAGTATTTT; CDR3: CASSLTGGRSDTQYF
J: TRBJ2-7; size: once; V: TRBV6-6; D: NA; DNA: TGTGCCAGCAGTTACGGGGCGAGCTACGAGCAGTACTTC; CDR3: CASSYGASYEQYF
J: TRBJ2-3; size: NA; V: TRBV20-1; D: NA; DNA: TGCAGTGTCCAGAATACGCAGTATTTT; CDR3: CSVQNTQYF
J: TRBJ1-2; size: NA; V: TRBV5-6; D: TRBD1; DNA: TGTGCCAGCAGCTTACAGGGGAACTATGGCTACACCTTC; CDR3: CASSLQGNYGYTF
J: TRBJ2-7; size: NA; V: TRBV27; D: TRBD2; DNA: TGTGCCAGCAGTTATAGCGGGCCCTACGAGCAGTACTTC; CDR3: CASSYSGPYEQYF
J: TRBJ2-7; size: NA; V: TRBV9; D: NA; DNA: TGTGCCAGCAGCGCGGGTTCATCAGACGAGCAGTACTTC; CDR3: CASSAGSSDEQYF
J: TRBJ2-7; size: NA; V: TRBV7-8; D: TRBD2; DNA: TGTGCCAGCAGCTCCGGGGGGGGCCCGGTCGGGCAGTACTTC; CDR3: CASSSGGGPVGQYF
J: TRBJ1-1; size: NA; V: TRBV9; D: NA; DNA: TGTGCCAGCAGCGGCCCCGGGACATTCATGAACACTGAAGCTTTCTTT; CDR3: CASSGPGTFMNTEAFF
J: TRBJ2-1; size: NA; V: TRBV2; D: TRBD2; DNA: TGTGCCAGCAGTGAAAGTGGACTAGCGGGAGGGAATGAGCAGTTCTTC; CDR3: CASSESGLAGGNEQFF
J: TRBJ2-5; size: NA; V: TRBV7-9; D: NA; DNA: TGTGCCAGCAGCTTAGGACAGTACGAGGAGACCCAGTACTTC; CDR3: CASSLGQYEETQYF
J: TRBJ2-7; size: NA; V: TRBV5-6; D: NA; DNA: TGTGCCAGCAGTTCCTCCCTCTTAAGGCCCTACGAGCAGTACTTC; CDR3: CASSSSLLRPYEQYF
J: TRBJ2-1; size: NA; V: TRBV19; D: NA; DNA: TGTGCCAGTAGTAACCTCCCGACGTCGGGGGCACCGCAGTTCTTC; CDR3: CASSNLPTSGAPQFF
J: TRBJ2-3; size: NA; V: TRBV6-6; D: NA; DNA: TGTGCCAGCAGTTCCTATGCGGGAGATACGCAGTATTTT; CDR3: CASSSYAGDTQYF
J: TRBJ2-1; size: NA; V: TRBV5-1; D: TRBD1; DNA: TGCGCCAGCAGCAGAGGACAGGGTGAAAGTAACGATGAGCAGTTCTTC; CDR3: CASSRGQGESNDEQFF
J: TRBJ1-4; size: NA; V: TRBV9; D: TRBD1; DNA: TGTGCCAGCAGCCTCGGACAGGCGACAACTAATGAAAAACTGTTTTTT; CDR3: CASSLGQATTNEKLFF
J: TRBJ2-7; size: NA; V: TRBV4-1; D: NA; DNA: TGCGCCAGCAGCCCGAACAGTCCTTCCTACGAGCAGTACTTC; CDR3: CASSPNSPSYEQYF
J: TRBJ1-2; size: NA; V: TRBV5-8; D: NA; DNA: TGTGCCAGCAGCTTGGCCGGGGTCAACTATGGCTACACCTTC; CDR3: CASSLAGVNYGYTF
J: TRBJ2-5; size: once; V: TRBV7-6; D: TRBD1; DNA: TGTGCCAGCAGCGGGGGAGCAGGGGGACAAGAGACCCAGTACTTC; CDR3: CASSGGAGGQETQYF
J: TRBJ2-7; size: NA; V: TRBV29-1; D: NA; DNA: TGCAGCGTCGGGTGGGGGATCTACGAGCAGTACTTC; CDR3: CSVGWGIYEQYF
J: TRBJ1-5; size: NA; V: TRBV28; D: NA; DNA: TGTGCCAGCAGTTTTAATCCCAATAGCAATCAGCCCCAGCATTTT; CDR3: CASSFNPNSNQPQHF
J: TRBJ1-3; size: NA; V: TRBV1; D: NA; DNA: TGCACCAGCAGCCCCCGAGGAGGGCATACGGGAAACACCATATATTTT; CDR3: CTSSPRGGHTGNTIYF
J: TRBJ2-1; size: NA; V: TRBV2; D: NA; DNA: TGTGCCAGACTGGACAATGAGCAGTTCTTC; CDR3: CARLDNEQFF
J: TRBJ2-5; size: NA; V: TRBV30; D: TRBD2; DNA: TGTGCCTGGAGTGGACTAGCGGGAGAAATATTAGAGACCCAGTACTTC; CDR3: CAWSGLAGEILETQYF
J: TRBJ2-3; size: NA; V: TRBV21-1; D: NA; DNA: TGTGCCAGCAGCAGGGAGCGGGAGGACTTGGGGGATACGCAGTATTTT; CDR3: CASSREREDLGDTQYF
J: TRBJ2-1; size: NA; V: TRBV5-5; D: TRBD1; DNA: TGTGCCAGCAGCTACCGGGACAGTGGGGATGAGCAGTTCTTC; CDR3: CASSYRDSGDEQFF
J: TRBJ2-1; size: NA; V: TRBV4-1; D: TRBD2; DNA: TGCGCCAGCAGCCAGCTACTAGCGGGAGACGAGCAGTTCTTC; CDR3: CASSQLLAGDEQFF
J: TRBJ2-7; size: NA; V: TRBV10-1; D: TRBD2; DNA: TGCGCCAGCAGTGAACGGCGGGAGTGGGGCGAGCAGTACTTC; CDR3: CASSERREWGEQYF
J: TRBJ2-3; size: NA; V: TRBV13; D: TRBD1; DNA: TGTGCCAGCAGCTGGGACAGATCTAGCACAGATACGCAGTATTTT; CDR3: CASSWDRSSTDTQYF
J: TRBJ1-1; size: NA; V: TRBV5-6; D: NA; DNA: TGTGCCAGCAGCTTGGAAGGAGAAAGCCTCGTTCCTGAAGCTTTCTTT; CDR3: CASSLEGESLVPEAFF